The 13 T cell receptor beta chains presented below share a single source sample, sequenced in a study of shared clonotypes between healthy human individuals. Assay used: immunoSEQ multiplex PCR; TCRdb lists only in-frame clones, some missing. The sample has approximately 1.1 million clones; about 80% are singletons. The sequencing input was memory CD4+ T cells from PBMCs. Specified subset: CD45RA-negative fraction. These receptor sequences come from a man aged 18 to 35 in good health. Some clones in this sample may be carry-over from other donors' samples.

CDR3 loop: CASSQTSGAVFSTDTQYF. The CDR3 DNA sequence: TGTGCCAGCAGCCAGACTAGCGGAGCCGTTTTCAGCACAGATACGCAGTATTTT. The genes are TRBV2 and TRBJ2-3, with TRBD2 matching 9 bases. Germline V gene lookup returns CDR1 SNHLY and CDR2 FYNNEI. J gave up 0 bases and V 6 bases, and 13 bases lay outside the gene matches. The CDR3 is made up of 18 amino acids.

This chain connects TRBV2 to TRBJ2-7, with D possibly matching TRBD2 (5 bases). The CDR3 spans 12 residues. The germline V gene encodes CDR1 SNHLY and CDR2 FYNNEI. The germline V and J ends were trimmed by 3 bases and 3 bases, with 6 bases remaining between them. The CDR3 DNA is TGTGCCAGCAGTGAGAGGGACTACGAGCAGTACTTC. This translates into CASSERDYEQYF.

The rearrangement links TRBV30 to TRBJ1-2; D unclear. The CDR3 totals 12 residues. V was clipped by 3 bases and J by 4 bases, with 9 bases between them. Looked up from germline, CDR1 is GTSNPN and CDR2 is SVGIG (reference sequence). The CDR3 DNA reads as TGTGCCTGGAGGGCCGGTGCCTATGGCTACACCTTC. Translating it yields CAWRAGAYGYTF.

The chain employs TRBV27 and TRBJ2-7, with TRBD1 matching over 10 bases. V was pared by 6 bases and J by 4 bases, with 6 bases of the junction left unmatched. CDR3 length: 14 residues. The germline CDR1 and CDR2 sequences are MNHEY and SMNVEV (reference sequence). CDR3 loop: CASSPAGQGYEQYF. The CDR3, as DNA: TGTGCCAGCAGCCCGGCGGGACAGGGGTACGAGCAGTACTTC.

This clone appeared once. This chain links TRBV2 with TRBJ2-1, with D possibly matching TRBD1 (5 bases). This CDR3 has 13 amino acids. V was clipped by 6 bases and J by 9 bases, with 15 bases between them. Germline V gene sequence: CDR1 SNHLY, CDR2 FYNNEI. The DNA of the CDR3 is TGTGCCAGCAGAGGCGAAGGGGTGGGTGAGCAGTTCTTC. This codes for CASRGEGVGEQFF. Based on the CDR3 plus reference TRBV2 and TRBJ2-1, the full variable domain is EPEVTQTPSHQVTQMGQEVILRCVPISNHLYFYWYRQILGQKVEFLVSFYNNEISEKSEIFDDQFSVERPDGSNFTLKIRSTKLEDSAMYFCASRGEGVGEQFFGPGTRLTVL.

The gene calls are TRBV2 and TRBJ2-1; 9 nucleotides agree with TRBD2. The V segment lost 8 bases and the J segment 1 base; nucleotides outside the gene matches: 6. The CDR3 runs 15 residues. In germline, CDR1 is SNHLY, CDR2 FYNNEI. The CDR3 DNA is TGTGCCAGCCGGCGACTAGCGGTATCCTACAATGAGCAGTTCTTC. This codes for CASRRLAVSYNEQFF.

This sequence joins TRBV11-1 and TRBJ2-7; 7 bases line up with TRBD1. Germline CDR1 SGHAT, CDR2 FQDESV (reference sequence). The CDR3 has 14 residues. V gave up 4 bases and J gave up 4 bases; unmatched junction bases: 7. In DNA form, the CDR3 reads TGTGCCAGCAGCTCAGGGGGAGACGGGTACGAGCAGTACTTC. This encodes CASSSGGDGYEQYF.

This sequence joins TRBV11-2 and TRBJ1-2; TRBD1 aligns across 7 bases. The germline gives CDR1 SGHAT, CDR2 FQNNGV. CDR3 length equals 12 residues. The junction had 4 bases not matched to a gene; V was cut back by 8 bases and J by 4 bases. CDR3 sequence reads: CASRGDSYGYTF. DNA of the CDR3: TGTGCCAGCCGAGGGGACAGCTATGGCTACACCTTC.

This clone came up many times. The V and J genes are TRBV4-2 and TRBJ2-6, with D perhaps matching TRBD1 (6 bases). The CDR3 contains 16 residues. V was cut by 5 bases and J by 0 bases, with 11 bases left in between. From germline, CDR1 is LGHNA and CDR2 YNFKEQ. The CDR3 nucleotides read TGTGCCAGCAGCGCCGCACAGGGCTCTGGGGCCAACGTCCTGACTTTC. Translation gives CASSAAQGSGANVLTF.

This clone showed up just once. The chain links TRBV10-3 to TRBJ1-4; 9 nucleotides match TRBD1. The germline V gene encodes CDR1 ENHRY and CDR2 SYGVKD. The CDR3 loop spans 17 amino acids. The ends lost 7 bases at V and 3 bases at J; junction bases unmatched: 12. The CDR3 coding sequence is TGTGCCATCACCCCGGGACAGGGAGTGTTGCCTAATGAAAAACTGTTTTTT. Protein sequence: CAITPGQGVLPNEKLFF.

In its sample, this clone was seen a few times. V usage is TRBV13 and J usage is TRBJ2-3, with 15 bases aligning to TRBD2. The CDR3 runs to 17 residues. The germline V gene has CDR1 PRHDT and CDR2 FYEKMQ (reference sequence). Losses at the gene ends were 4 bases for V and 0 bases for J; bases not matched to a gene: 2. The chain's CDR3 is CASSYGLAGGSTDTQYF. CDR3 DNA: TGTGCCAGCAGCTATGGACTAGCGGGAGGGAGCACAGATACGCAGTATTTT.

The chain carries TRBV5-1 and TRBJ1-1, with TRBD1 identical over 8 bases. Germline trimming cut 4 bases from V and 6 bases from J; bases unmatched to any gene: 8. The CDR3 spans 14 residues. The germline V gene encodes CDR1 SGHRS and CDR2 YFSETQ. The chain's CDR3 is CASSGQGGLAEAFF. In nucleotides, the CDR3 is TGCGCCAGCAGCGGACAGGGTGGGCTTGCTGAAGCTTTCTTT. Full variable domain (remainder filled in from reference TRBV5-1 and TRBJ1-1): KAGVTQTPRYLIKTRGQQVTLSCSPISGHRSVSWYQQTPGQGLQFLFEYFSETQRNKGNFPGRFSGRQFSNSRSEMNVSTLELGDSALYLCASSGQGGLAEAFFGQGTRLTVV.

This clone came up a few times. Other DNA variants within this sample encode the same CDR3. The gene calls are TRBV5-1 and TRBJ2-1; 10 positions match TRBD2. Germline V gene sequence: CDR1 SGHRS, CDR2 YFSETQ. This CDR3 is built from 15 residues. V dropped 1 base and J dropped 4; count of bases not matched to a gene: 2. The CDR3 protein is CASSLLAGAYNEQFF. As DNA, the CDR3 is TGCGCCAGCAGCTTGCTAGCGGGAGCTTACAATGAGCAGTTCTTC.